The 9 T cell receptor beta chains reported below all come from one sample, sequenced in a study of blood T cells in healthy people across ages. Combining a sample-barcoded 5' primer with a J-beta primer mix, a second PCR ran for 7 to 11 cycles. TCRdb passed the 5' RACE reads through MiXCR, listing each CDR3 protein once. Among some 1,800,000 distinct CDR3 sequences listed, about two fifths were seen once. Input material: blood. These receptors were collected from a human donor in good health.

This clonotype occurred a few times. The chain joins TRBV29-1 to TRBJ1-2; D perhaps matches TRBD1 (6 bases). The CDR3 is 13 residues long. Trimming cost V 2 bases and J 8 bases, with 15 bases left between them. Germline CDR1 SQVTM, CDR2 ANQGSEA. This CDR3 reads CSVESPGVRGYTF. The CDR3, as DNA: TGCAGCGTTGAATCCCCAGGGGTGAGAGGCTACACCTTC.

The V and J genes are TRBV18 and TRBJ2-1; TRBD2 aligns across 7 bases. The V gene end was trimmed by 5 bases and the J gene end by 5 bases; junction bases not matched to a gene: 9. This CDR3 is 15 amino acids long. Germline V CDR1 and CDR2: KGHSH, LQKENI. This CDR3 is CASSVGTTKNNEQFF. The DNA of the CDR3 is TGTGCCAGCTCAGTGGGGACTACTAAAAACAATGAGCAGTTCTTC.

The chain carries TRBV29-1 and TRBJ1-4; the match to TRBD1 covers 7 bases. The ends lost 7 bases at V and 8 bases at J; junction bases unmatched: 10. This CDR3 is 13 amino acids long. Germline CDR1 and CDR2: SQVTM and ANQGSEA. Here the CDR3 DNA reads TGCAGCGCCTACAGGGGAGAGTTAGAAAAACTGTTTTTT. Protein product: CSAYRGELEKLFF.

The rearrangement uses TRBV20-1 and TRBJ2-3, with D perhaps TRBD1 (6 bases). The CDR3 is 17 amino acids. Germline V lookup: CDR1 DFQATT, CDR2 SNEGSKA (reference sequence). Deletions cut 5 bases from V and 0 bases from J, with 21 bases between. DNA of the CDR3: TGCAGTGCTTTTGGGGGCCCGGGACACCTAAGCACAGATACGCAGTATTTT. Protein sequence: CSAFGGPGHLSTDTQYF.

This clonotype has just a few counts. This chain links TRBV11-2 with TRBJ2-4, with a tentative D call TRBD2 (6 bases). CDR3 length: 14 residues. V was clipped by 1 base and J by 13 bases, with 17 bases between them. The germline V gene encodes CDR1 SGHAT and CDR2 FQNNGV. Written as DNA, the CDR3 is TGTGCCAGCAGCTTAGGACTAGATCCGGGGGAGCAGTACTTC. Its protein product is CASSLGLDPGEQYF.

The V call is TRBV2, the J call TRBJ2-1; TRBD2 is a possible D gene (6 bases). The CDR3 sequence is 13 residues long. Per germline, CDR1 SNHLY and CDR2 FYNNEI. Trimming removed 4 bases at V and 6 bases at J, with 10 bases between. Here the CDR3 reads CASSATRLNEQFF. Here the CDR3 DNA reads TGTGCCAGCAGTGCGACTAGACTCAATGAGCAGTTCTTC.

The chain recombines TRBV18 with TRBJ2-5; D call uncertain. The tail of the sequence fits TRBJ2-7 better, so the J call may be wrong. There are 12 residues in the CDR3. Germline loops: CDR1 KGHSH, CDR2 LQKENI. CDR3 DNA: TGTGCCAGCTCACCATCAGCGAGCGAGCAGTACTTC. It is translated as CASSPSASEQYF.

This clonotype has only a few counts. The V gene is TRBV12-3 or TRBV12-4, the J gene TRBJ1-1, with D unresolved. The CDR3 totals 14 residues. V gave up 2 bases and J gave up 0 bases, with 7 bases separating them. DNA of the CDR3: TGTGCCAGCAGTTTAACGGAGATGAACACTGAAGCTTTCTTT. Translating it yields CASSLTEMNTEAFF.

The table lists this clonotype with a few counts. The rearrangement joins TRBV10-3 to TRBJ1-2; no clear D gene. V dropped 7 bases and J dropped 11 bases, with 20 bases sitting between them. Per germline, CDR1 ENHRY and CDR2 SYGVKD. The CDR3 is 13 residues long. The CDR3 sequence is CAITLGIGGRYTF. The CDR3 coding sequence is TGTGCCATCACTCTTGGTATTGGCGGGCGATACACCTTC.